The clone carrying this T cell receptor beta chain has just one count. What it recognizes is unknown. V dropped 8 bases and J dropped 2; count of bases not matched to a gene: 9. Germline loops: CDR1 MNHEY, CDR2 SVGAGI. CDR3 length equals 15 residues. The donors were part of the validation cohort, which consisted of under 150 subjects and was separate from the first cohort of about 650 subjects. This sample stems from a study of cytomegalovirus exposure and HLA in healthy donors. Libraries were prepared by immunoSEQ multiplex PCR; TCRdb keeps only in-frame clonotypes and omits some of them. The sample records about 150,000 clones, about 88% being singletons. The study, taken as a whole, reports: Usually a TCR sequence was rare, but some public TCRs were found in many donors.

This TCR was sampled from a young woman in good health and CMV-seropositive. What was sequenced was PBMCs. The V call is TRBV6-5, the J call TRBJ2-1, with 7 bases lining up with TRBD2. The CDR3 nucleotides read TGTGCCAGCTCGATCCGCGGGAGTGCCTACAATGAGCAGTTCTTC. It encodes CASSIRGSAYNEQFF.